This TCR beta chain was found in a study of T cell responses to AZD1222 COVID-19 vaccine. Study-level points and caveats: Vaccine-associated CD4 TCRs spanned spike, dominant at 160-218 and 743-854. Close to half of all spike-specific TCRs reportedly target regions of the variants that are unmutated. Following two doses of AZD1222, Spike-specific TCR breadth and depth rose.

TCRdb's table, derived via immunoSEQ multiplex PCR, lists solely in-frame clones and lacks some. This table holds around 110,000 clones, just over 90% found once. On this clone itself: Its target is not known.

Germline CDR1 SEHNR, CDR2 FQNEAQ (reference sequence). Trimming cost V 2 bases and J 7 bases; bases outside gene matches: 12. CDR3 size: 17 residues. The TCR was taken from an adult who received the AZD1222 COVID-19 vaccine. The starting material was peripheral blood, obtained 28 days after the second AZD1222 dose. The chain combines TRBV7-9 with TRBJ1-5; 9 nucleotides agree with TRBD1. As DNA, the CDR3 is TGTGCCAGCAGCTTATGGACACCGGGACAGGGCCGCCAGCCCCAGCATTTT. It encodes CASSLWTPGQGRQPQHF.